This T cell receptor beta chain was found in a study of cytotoxic CD8 clonotypes in ibrutinib-treated CLL. As for the study in general: Complete response was seen in 2 patients and partial in approximately 25; around twelve progressed and roughly 15 stayed remitted after a median roughly six years. Investigators collected response samples after a median approximately eleven months of treatment, range 6 to 36.

Germline V lookup: CDR1 MNHEY, CDR2 SVGAGI. This CDR3 contains 15 residues. Trimming took off 2 bases at V and 6 bases at J, with 16 bases between the two ends. A few counts support this clone. Its antigen is undetermined. The table came from immunoSEQ multiplex PCR; TCRdb's copy has only in-frame clones and leaves some out. The sample includes about 140,000 clones, 77% of them seen just once. Study-level points and caveats: Clonality, elevated at ibrutinib response, dropped back toward baseline at progression. Age-matched healthy donor levels were exceeded by baseline clonality, which tracked circulating CD8+ T-cell counts.

The V call is TRBV6-5, the J call TRBJ1-2, with D maybe TRBD1 (5 bases). The source was PBMCs, collected after 12 months of ibrutinib treatment. This clonotype was obtained from a human donor with chronic lymphocytic leukemia. CDR3 DNA: TGTGCCAGCAGTTACCAGCTCGCCGGGGCGAATGGCTACACCTTC. This encodes CASSYQLAGANGYTF.